This TCR beta chain was obtained from a study of blood T cell repertoires in COVID-19. On the study more broadly: From the United States, Italy and Spain came samples of acute and convalescent COVID-19.

This clone has only one observation. Measured with immunoSEQ multiplex PCR; TCRdb has only the in-frame clones, and not every one. There are around 100,000 clones in the sample; more than 70% occur only once, and roughly 2.5% lies in the top ten. Deletions cut 0 bases from V and 0 bases from J, with 11 bases between. The CDR3 covers 16 residues. Germline CDR1 and CDR2: SGHRS and YFSETQ. Sequencing was done on a sample of peripheral blood. The chain joins TRBV5-1 to TRBJ2-3; perhaps TRBD2 as D (6 bases). This clonotype was obtained from a man aged 50 or older with COVID-19, enrolled during active disease. The CDR3 reads CASSLAGGRSTDTQYF. In nucleotides, the CDR3 is TGCGCCAGCAGCTTGGCCGGGGGACGTAGCACAGATACGCAGTATTTT. The whole variable domain, filled in from reference TRBV5-1 and TRBJ2-3, reads KAGVTQTPRYLIKTRGQQVTLSCSPISGHRSVSWYQQTPGQGLQFLFEYFSETQRNKGNFPGRFSGRQFSNSRSEMNVSTLELGDSALYLCASSLAGGRSTDTQYFGPGTRLTVL.